Listed here are 28 T cell receptor beta chains from one sample, sequenced in a study of chemoradiotherapy in HPV16-positive cancers. Profiled with immunoSEQ multiplex PCR; TCRdb holds only in-frame clones, not every one. This table holds roughly 20,000 clones, more than 80% found once. The specimen was blood, collected from a patient who underwent chemoradiotherapy. These receptors were obtained from a human donor with HPV-associated anogenital cancer.

For the CDR3, the DNA is TGTGCCAGCAGTGGTAGGGTGGGATTGGAGATCTACGAGCAGTACTTC. The encoded protein is CASSGRVGLEIYEQYF. The chain is built from TRBV6-1 and TRBJ2-7; D is uncertain. V gave up 4 bases and J gave up 3 bases, with 19 bases separating them. The CDR3 runs to 16 residues. Germline assignment: CDR1 MNHNS and CDR2 SASEGT.

The V gene is TRBV5-1, the J gene TRBJ2-5; a possible D gene is TRBD1 (5 bases). Trimming removed 0 bases from V and 4 bases from J, with 13 bases in between. Germline CDR1 and CDR2: SGHRS and YFSETQ. This CDR3 has 15 amino acids. In DNA form, the CDR3 reads TGCGCCAGCAGCTTGGATTTGGGGCCGAGAGAGACCCAGTACTTC. Residues: CASSLDLGPRETQYF. The whole variable domain, filled in from reference TRBV5-1 and TRBJ2-5, reads KAGVTQTPRYLIKTRGQQVTLSCSPISGHRSVSWYQQTPGQGLQFLFEYFSETQRNKGNFPGRFSGRQFSNSRSEMNVSTLELGDSALYLCASSLDLGPRETQYFGPGTRLLVL.

This clone was counted a few times. The gene calls are TRBV9 and TRBJ1-1; D remains unclear. The CDR3 extends over 13 amino acids. V was pared by 2 bases and J by 3 bases, with 8 bases between. The germline V gene has CDR1 SGDLS and CDR2 YYNGEE. The CDR3 DNA is TGTGCCAGCAGCGTCGGACCCCACACTGAAGCTTTCTTT. It codes for CASSVGPHTEAFF.

The V and J genes are TRBV19 and TRBJ2-2; TRBD1 matches 9 bases. After removal of 7 bases from V and 7 bases from J, the junction contained 10 bases not matched to a gene. Looked up from germline, CDR1 is LNHDA and CDR2 is SQIVND (reference sequence). The CDR3 loop spans 15 amino acids. The CDR3 DNA reads TGTGCCAGTACCGCCGGGACAGGGTTTATCGGGGAGCTGTTTTTT. It translates to CASTAGTGFIGELFF.

This clone occurred a few times. This chain joins TRBV7-8 and TRBJ1-2, with D uncertain. The CDR3 is made up of 16 amino acids. Trimming left V 7 bases short and J 0 bases short, with 18 bases between. Germline-derived CDR1 and CDR2 are SGHVS and FQNEAQ. CDR3 amino acids: CASTLRREHANYGYTF. DNA for the CDR3: TGTGCCAGCACCCTTAGGAGGGAGCACGCTAACTATGGCTACACCTTC.

This rearrangement joins TRBV27 to TRBJ2-7; weak D call: TRBD1 (6 bases). Trimming pared 5 bases from V and 2 bases from J, leaving 16 bases between. Germline-derived CDR1 and CDR2 are MNHEY and SMNVEV (reference sequence). This CDR3 has 15 residues. In DNA form, the CDR3 reads TGTGCCAGCAGTCTCTTGCCAGGGGCGACCTACGAGCAGTACTTC. Protein sequence: CASSLLPGATYEQYF.

The chain combines TRBV5-1 with TRBJ2-4, with 7 bases aligning to TRBD1. Looked up from germline, CDR1 is SGHRS and CDR2 is YFSETQ. The CDR3 runs 14 residues. After removal of 4 bases from V and 5 bases from J, the junction contained 6 bases not matched to a gene. CDR3: CASSMTGFENIQYF. DNA for the CDR3: TGCGCCAGCAGCATGACAGGGTTCGAAAACATTCAGTACTTC.

The chain combines TRBV10-3 with TRBJ2-5; the D call may be TRBD1 or TRBD2 (5 bases each). V lost 4 bases and J 6 bases, leaving 18 bases between the germline ends. CDR3 length: 15 amino acids. From germline, CDR1 is ENHRY and CDR2 SYGVKD. The CDR3 is CAISGEGMLVQTQYF. The CDR3 DNA sequence: TGTGCCATCAGTGGAGAGGGGATGCTCGTACAGACCCAGTACTTC.

The gene calls are TRBV28 and TRBJ1-5; D ambiguous. Germline V gene lookup returns CDR1 MDHEN and CDR2 SYDVKM. V was trimmed by 10 bases and J by 15 bases, leaving 19 bases between them. This CDR3 comprises 11 residues. In DNA form, the CDR3 reads TGTGCCACCCTTCACCCCCGTTCGGTGCATTTT. Residues: CATLHPRSVHF.

This chain connects TRBV5-6 to TRBJ2-3; D ambiguous. Between the trimmed V and J ends, which lost 1 base and 0 bases, there was a span of 6 bases. This CDR3 is built from 14 residues. Germline values: CDR1 SGHDT, CDR2 YYEEEE. The CDR3 is CASSLWQSTDTQYF. The CDR3 region has the DNA TGTGCCAGCAGCTTGTGGCAGAGCACAGATACGCAGTATTTT.

This clone was found once. This chain uses TRBV2 with TRBJ2-1; 12 nucleotides align to TRBD2. The CDR3 runs to 17 residues. V trimming: 7 bases; J trimming: 8 bases; junction bases outside the gene matches: 15. Germline V gene sequence: CDR1 SNHLY, CDR2 FYNNEI. The CDR3 reads CASNRPSGGARGDEQFF. As DNA, the CDR3 is TGTGCCAGCAATCGGCCTAGCGGGGGGGCGCGAGGGGATGAGCAGTTCTTC.

The V and J genes are TRBV27 and TRBJ2-3; D may be TRBD1 (7 bases). The CDR3 runs 15 residues. V was pared by 3 bases and J by 4 bases, with 14 bases between. Germline loops: CDR1 MNHEY, CDR2 SMNVEV (reference sequence). CDR3 DNA: TGTGCCAGCAGTTTGTTCCAGGGGGGTGCAGATACGCAGTATTTT. Translation: CASSLFQGGADTQYF.

The J gene is TRBJ1-5, the V gene TRBV11-3, with 7 bases matching TRBD1. Trimming at V came to 7 bases and at J to 3 bases, leaving 6 bases not matched to a gene. Per germline, CDR1 SGHNT and CDR2 YENEEA. The CDR3 is 14 residues long. In DNA form, the CDR3 reads TGTGCCAGCATGCGGACAGGAGACAATCAGCCCCAGCATTTT. Translating gives CASMRTGDNQPQHF.

The J gene is TRBJ1-4, the V gene TRBV7-8; no clear D. V was pared by 5 bases and J by 0 bases, with 16 bases between. CDR3 length: 17 amino acids. Per the germline V gene, CDR1 is SGHVS and CDR2 is FQNEAQ. The CDR3 is CASSAIEDAATNEKLFF. The DNA for the CDR3 is TGTGCCAGCAGCGCCATAGAGGATGCAGCAACTAATGAAAAACTGTTTTTT.

CDR3 in amino acids: CASSEARDSNLPGELFF. In DNA form, the CDR3 reads TGTGCCAGCAGTGAAGCGCGGGACAGCAACCTACCCGGGGAGCTGTTTTTT. The chain employs TRBV2 and TRBJ2-2; maybe TRBD1 (7 bases). Germline loops: CDR1 SNHLY, CDR2 FYNNEI. The CDR3 is 17 residues long. V lost 0 bases and J 6 bases, leaving 17 bases between the germline ends.

The chain is built from TRBV4-2 and TRBJ2-7; tentatively, D is TRBD1 (6 bases). V was shortened by 0 bases and J by 4 bases, with 13 bases between the two germline ends. The germline V gene has CDR1 LGHNA and CDR2 YNFKEQ. This CDR3 comprises 15 residues. CDR3 sequence (DNA): TGTGCCAGCAGCCAAGATATAACAGGGACATACGAGCAGTACTTC. Translation gives CASSQDITGTYEQYF.

The chain employs TRBV5-1 and TRBJ2-7; 11 nucleotides align to TRBD1. Germline CDR1 and CDR2: SGHRS and YFSETQ. Trimming at V came to 0 bases and at J to 10 bases, leaving 3 bases not matched to a gene. CDR3 size: 13 residues. CDR3 coding DNA: TGCGCCAGCAGCTTGGAGGACAGGGGGCGTCAGTACTTC. Residues: CASSLEDRGRQYF.

The chain uses TRBV27 and TRBJ1-2; unclear D gene. Trimming removed 2 bases from V and 11 bases from J, with 24 bases in between. CDR1 is MNHEY and CDR2 is SMNVEV in the germline V gene (reference sequence). CDR3 size: 16 residues. The CDR3 bases are TGTGCCAGCAGTTTAGGCGCGGCAGGAAGCTCTTGGGGATACACCTTC. It codes for CASSLGAAGSSWGYTF.

The V and J genes are TRBV4-1 and TRBJ1-4; D is possibly TRBD1 (5 bases). Germline V gives CDR1 MGHRA, CDR2 YSYEKL. Between the trimmed V and J ends, which lost 0 bases and 7 bases, there was a span of 15 bases. The CDR3 runs 16 residues. The CDR3 region is CASSQEAGGEGEKLFF. CDR3 bases: TGCGCCAGCAGCCAAGAAGCTGGGGGTGAGGGTGAAAAACTGTTTTTT.

The chain is built from TRBV11-2 and TRBJ2-1; D not certain. This CDR3 has 17 amino acids. Deletions cut 1 base from V and 0 bases from J, with 13 bases between. CDR1 is SGHAT and CDR2 is FQNNGV in the germline V gene. As DNA, the CDR3 is TGTGCCAGCAGCTTAGGGGTCGTCGGATTCTCCTACAATGAGCAGTTCTTC. Protein sequence: CASSLGVVGFSYNEQFF.

The chain couples TRBV5-1 to TRBJ2-5; D unresolved. V dropped 4 bases and J dropped 1 base, with 2 bases sitting between them. The germline gives CDR1 SGHRS, CDR2 YFSETQ. The CDR3 consists of 11 residues. The CDR3 loop is CASSIQETQYF. The CDR3 DNA reads TGCGCCAGCAGCATCCAAGAGACCCAGTACTTC.

The V gene is TRBV7-6, the J gene TRBJ2-2; TRBD1 matches at 7 bases. This CDR3 has 15 residues. CDR1 and CDR2 (germline): SGHVS, FNYEAQ. Trimming removed 5 bases from V and 7 bases from J; junction bases left unmatched: 10. CDR3 DNA: TGTGCCAGCAGCGCAGACACAGGGGTGGGCGGGGAGCTGTTTTTT. This encodes CASSADTGVGGELFF.

The rearrangement links TRBV4-3 to TRBJ2-7, with D possibly matching TRBD1 (5 bases). V lost 3 bases and J 5 bases, leaving 17 bases between the germline ends. The CDR3 extends over 15 amino acids. Germline V gene data show CDR1 as LGHNA and CDR2 as YSLEER. CDR3 nucleotide sequence: TGCGCCAGCAGCCAGAATCTAGGGAAGGGGAACGAGCAGTACTTC. This sequence encodes CASSQNLGKGNEQYF.

V usage is TRBV27 and J usage is TRBJ2-1; D remains unclear. Germline V gene data show CDR1 as MNHEY and CDR2 as SMNVEV (reference sequence). Trimming took 8 bases from V and 0 from J, leaving 14 bases between them. CDR3 length equals 15 residues. The CDR3 DNA follows: TGTGCCAGCCGAACCAGCAGGAACTCCTACAATGAGCAGTTCTTC. It codes for CASRTSRNSYNEQFF.

V and J are TRBV6-5 and TRBJ1-5; 9 nucleotides agree with TRBD1. Trimming took 4 bases from V and 5 from J; bases not matched to a gene: 6. The CDR3 loop spans 15 amino acids. Germline-derived CDR1 and CDR2 are MNHEY and SVGAGI. DNA of the CDR3: TGTGCCAGCAGTTTGGGCGGACAGGGGCATCAGCCCCAGCATTTT. This gives the protein CASSLGGQGHQPQHF.

This chain uses TRBV27 with TRBJ2-2; 10 bases fit TRBD1. The V segment lost 7 bases and the J segment 4 bases; nucleotides outside the gene matches: 3. The CDR3 sequence is 14 residues long. CDR1 and CDR2 from the germline V gene are MNHEY and SMNVEV (reference sequence). CDR3 loop: CASTRTGGTGELFF. The CDR3 DNA is TGTGCCAGCACCCGGACAGGGGGCACCGGGGAGCTGTTTTTT.

CDR3 coding DNA: TGTGCCAGCGCCTTAGCGGGGGGCCCTTACGAAGGGCAGTACTTC. It translates to CASALAGGPYEGQYF. This chain links TRBV6-5 with TRBJ2-7, with 10 bases fitting TRBD2. V shed 8 bases, J shed 9 bases, and the junction held 16 bases outside the gene matches. CDR3 length: 15 amino acids. Looked up from germline, CDR1 is MNHEY and CDR2 is SVGAGI.

The rearrangement links TRBV5-1 to TRBJ1-4; 7 bases match TRBD1. Germline CDR1 and CDR2: SGHRS and YFSETQ. The CDR3 runs to 16 residues. V lost 4 bases to trimming and J lost 0 bases; unmatched junction nucleotides: 6. CDR3 nucleotides: TGCGCCAGCAGCAGAGGGACAGAACCAACTAATGAAAAACTGTTTTTT. Translated, it gives CASSRGTEPTNEKLFF. Using reference TRBV5-1 and TRBJ1-4 for the parts outside the CDR3, the full variable domain is KAGVTQTPRYLIKTRGQQVTLSCSPISGHRSVSWYQQTPGQGLQFLFEYFSETQRNKGNFPGRFSGRQFSNSRSEMNVSTLELGDSALYLCASSRGTEPTNEKLFFGSGTQLSVL.